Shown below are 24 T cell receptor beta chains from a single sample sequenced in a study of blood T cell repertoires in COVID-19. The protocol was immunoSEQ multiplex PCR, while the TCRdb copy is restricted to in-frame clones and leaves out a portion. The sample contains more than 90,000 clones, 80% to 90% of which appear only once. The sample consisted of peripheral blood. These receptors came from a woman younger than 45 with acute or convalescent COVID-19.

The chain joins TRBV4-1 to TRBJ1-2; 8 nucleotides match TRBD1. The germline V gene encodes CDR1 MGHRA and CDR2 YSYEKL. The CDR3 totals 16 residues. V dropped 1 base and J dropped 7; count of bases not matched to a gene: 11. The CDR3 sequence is CASSQGPGQDVGGYTF. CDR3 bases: TGCGCCAGCAGCCAAGGGCCGGGACAGGACGTTGGTGGCTACACCTTC.

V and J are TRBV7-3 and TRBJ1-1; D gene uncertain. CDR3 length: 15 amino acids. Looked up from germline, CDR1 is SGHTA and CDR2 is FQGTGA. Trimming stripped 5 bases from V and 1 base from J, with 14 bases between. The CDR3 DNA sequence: TGTGCCAGCAGCGCGTCGGGGATGGGGAACACTGAAGCTTTCTTT. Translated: CASSASGMGNTEAFF.

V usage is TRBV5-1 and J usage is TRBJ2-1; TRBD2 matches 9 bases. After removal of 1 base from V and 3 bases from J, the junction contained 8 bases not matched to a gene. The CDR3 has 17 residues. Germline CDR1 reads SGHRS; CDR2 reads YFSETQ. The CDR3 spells CASSLSGLASYYNEQFF. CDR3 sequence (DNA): TGCGCCAGCAGCTTGAGCGGACTAGCGAGTTACTACAATGAGCAGTTCTTC.

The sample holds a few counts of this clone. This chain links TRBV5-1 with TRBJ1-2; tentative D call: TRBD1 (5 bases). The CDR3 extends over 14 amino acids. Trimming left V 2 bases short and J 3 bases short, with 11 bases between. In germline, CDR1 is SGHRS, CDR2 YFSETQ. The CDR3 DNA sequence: TGCGCCAGCAGCTTACAGGACTATGACTATGGCTACACCTTC. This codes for CASSLQDYDYGYTF.

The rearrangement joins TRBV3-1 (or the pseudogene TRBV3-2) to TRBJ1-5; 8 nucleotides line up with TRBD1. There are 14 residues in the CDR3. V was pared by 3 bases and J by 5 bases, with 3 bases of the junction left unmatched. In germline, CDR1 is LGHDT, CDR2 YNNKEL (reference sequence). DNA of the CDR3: TGTGCCAGCAGCCACTCAGGGGGCGATCAGCCCCAGCATTTT. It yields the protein CASSHSGGDQPQHF.

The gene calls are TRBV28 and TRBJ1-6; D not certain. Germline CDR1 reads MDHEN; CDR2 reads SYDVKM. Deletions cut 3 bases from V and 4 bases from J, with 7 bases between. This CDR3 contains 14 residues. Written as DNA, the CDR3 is TGTGCCAGCAGTTTCGAGAGTTATAATTCACCCCTCCACTTT. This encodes CASSFESYNSPLHF.

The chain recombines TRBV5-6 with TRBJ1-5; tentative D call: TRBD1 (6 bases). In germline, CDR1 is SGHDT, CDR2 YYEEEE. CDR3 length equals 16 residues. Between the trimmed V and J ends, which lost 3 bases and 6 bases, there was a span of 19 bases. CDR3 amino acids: CASSSLLQGFGQPQHF. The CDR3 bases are TGTGCCAGCAGCTCCCTTTTGCAGGGGTTCGGTCAGCCCCAGCATTTT.

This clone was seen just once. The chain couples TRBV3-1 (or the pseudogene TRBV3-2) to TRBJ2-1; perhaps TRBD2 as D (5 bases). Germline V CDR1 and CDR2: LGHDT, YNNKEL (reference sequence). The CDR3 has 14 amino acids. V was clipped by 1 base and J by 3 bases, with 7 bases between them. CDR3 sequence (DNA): TGTGCCAGCAGCCAAGTGGGGAGCTACAATGAGCAGTTCTTC. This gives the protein CASSQVGSYNEQFF.

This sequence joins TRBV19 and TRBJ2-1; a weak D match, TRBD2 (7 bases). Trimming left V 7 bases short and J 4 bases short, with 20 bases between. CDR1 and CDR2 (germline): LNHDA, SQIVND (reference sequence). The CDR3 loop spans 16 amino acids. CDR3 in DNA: TGTGCCAGTACCCGCCTAGGGGGGGGGCTGTACAATGAGCAGTTCTTC. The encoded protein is CASTRLGGGLYNEQFF. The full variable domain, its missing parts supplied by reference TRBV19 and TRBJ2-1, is DGGITQSPKYLFRKEGQNVTLSCEQNLNHDAMYWYRQDPGQGLRLIYYSQIVNDFQKGDIAEGYSVSREKKESFPLTVTSAQKNPTAFYLCASTRLGGGLYNEQFFGPGTRLTVL.

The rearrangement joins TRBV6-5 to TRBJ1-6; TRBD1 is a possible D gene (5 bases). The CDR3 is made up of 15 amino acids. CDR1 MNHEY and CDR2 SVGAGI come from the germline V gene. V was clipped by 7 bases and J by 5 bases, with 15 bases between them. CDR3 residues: CASTREGLNNSPLHF. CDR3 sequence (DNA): TGTGCCAGCACCCGAGAGGGACTGAATAATTCACCCCTCCACTTT.

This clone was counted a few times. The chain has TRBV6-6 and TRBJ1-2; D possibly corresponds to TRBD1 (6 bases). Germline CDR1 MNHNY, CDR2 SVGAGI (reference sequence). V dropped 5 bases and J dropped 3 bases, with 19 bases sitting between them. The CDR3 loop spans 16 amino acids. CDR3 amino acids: CASSRGTLTSDYGYTF. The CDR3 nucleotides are TGTGCCAGCAGTAGAGGGACATTGACCTCGGACTATGGCTACACCTTC.

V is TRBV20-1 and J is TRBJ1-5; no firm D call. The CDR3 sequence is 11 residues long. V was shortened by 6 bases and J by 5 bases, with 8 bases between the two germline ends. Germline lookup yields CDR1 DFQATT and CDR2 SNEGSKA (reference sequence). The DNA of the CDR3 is TGCAGTGCCGCGTCTGATCAGCCCCAGCATTTT. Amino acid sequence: CSAASDQPQHF.

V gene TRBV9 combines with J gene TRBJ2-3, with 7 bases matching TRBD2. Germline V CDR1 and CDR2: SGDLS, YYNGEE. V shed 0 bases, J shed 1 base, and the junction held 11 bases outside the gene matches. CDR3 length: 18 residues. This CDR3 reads CASSVGGGGAARTDTQYF. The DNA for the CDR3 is TGTGCCAGCAGCGTAGGTGGGGGGGGAGCGGCCCGCACAGATACGCAGTATTTT.

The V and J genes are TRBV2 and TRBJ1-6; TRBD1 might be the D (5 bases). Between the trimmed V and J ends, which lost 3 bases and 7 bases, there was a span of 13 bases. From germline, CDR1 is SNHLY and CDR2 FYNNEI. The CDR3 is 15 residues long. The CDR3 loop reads CASSDRTLLNSPLHF. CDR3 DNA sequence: TGTGCCAGCAGTGACAGGACACTACTAAATTCACCCCTCCACTTT.

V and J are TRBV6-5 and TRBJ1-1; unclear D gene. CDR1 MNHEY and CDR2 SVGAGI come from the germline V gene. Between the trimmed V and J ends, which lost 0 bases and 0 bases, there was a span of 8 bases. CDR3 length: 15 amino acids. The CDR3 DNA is TGTGCCAGCAGTTACTCGGGGAGCATGAACACTGAAGCTTTCTTT. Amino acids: CASSYSGSMNTEAFF.

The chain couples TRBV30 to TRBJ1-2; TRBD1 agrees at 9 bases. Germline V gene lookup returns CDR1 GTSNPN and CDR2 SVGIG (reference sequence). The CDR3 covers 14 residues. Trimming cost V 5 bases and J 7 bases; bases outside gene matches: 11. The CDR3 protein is CAWGGTGPRGGYTF. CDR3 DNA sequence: TGTGCCTGGGGAGGGACAGGGCCCAGAGGTGGCTACACCTTC.

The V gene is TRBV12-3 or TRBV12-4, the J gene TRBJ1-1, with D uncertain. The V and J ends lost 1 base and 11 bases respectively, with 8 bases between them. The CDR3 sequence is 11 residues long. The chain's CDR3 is CASSLGSGAFF. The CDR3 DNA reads TGTGCCAGCAGTTTAGGGTCGGGGGCTTTCTTT.

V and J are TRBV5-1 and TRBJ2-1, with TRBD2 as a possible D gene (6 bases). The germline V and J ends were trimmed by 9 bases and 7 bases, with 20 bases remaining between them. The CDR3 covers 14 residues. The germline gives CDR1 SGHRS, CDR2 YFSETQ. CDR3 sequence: CATRTNPLGNEQFF. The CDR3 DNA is TGCGCCACAAGGACTAACCCTCTTGGGAATGAGCAGTTCTTC.

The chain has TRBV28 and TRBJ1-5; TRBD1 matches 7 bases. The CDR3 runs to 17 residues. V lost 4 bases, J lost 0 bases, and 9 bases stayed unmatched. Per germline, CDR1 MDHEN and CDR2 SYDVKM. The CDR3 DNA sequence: TGTGCCAGCAGTTCGGGACAGATATTCGATAGCAATCAGCCCCAGCATTTT. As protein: CASSSGQIFDSNQPQHF.

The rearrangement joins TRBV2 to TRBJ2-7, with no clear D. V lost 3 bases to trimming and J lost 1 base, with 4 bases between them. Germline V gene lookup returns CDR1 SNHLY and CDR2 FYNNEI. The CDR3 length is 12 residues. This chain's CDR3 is CASSDRSYEQYF. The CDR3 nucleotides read TGTGCCAGCAGTGACAGGTCCTACGAGCAGTACTTC.

The CDR3 DNA reads as TGTGCCAGCAGCCCCGGGACAGGGGTCACAGATACGCAGTATTTT. It translates to CASSPGTGVTDTQYF. V and J are TRBV5-6 and TRBJ2-3, with 10 bases identical to TRBD1. V dropped 4 bases and J dropped 2; count of bases not matched to a gene: 4. This CDR3 has 15 residues. Looked up from germline, CDR1 is SGHDT and CDR2 is YYEEEE.

CDR3 loop: CASSPFSQPQHF. The CDR3 DNA reads TGTGCCAGCAGCCCGTTCTCTCAGCCCCAGCATTTT. The genes are TRBV14 and TRBJ1-5, with D hard to call. The germline V gene encodes CDR1 SGHDN and CDR2 FVKESK. This CDR3 comprises 12 residues. The V and J ends lost 4 bases and 6 bases respectively, with 7 bases between them.

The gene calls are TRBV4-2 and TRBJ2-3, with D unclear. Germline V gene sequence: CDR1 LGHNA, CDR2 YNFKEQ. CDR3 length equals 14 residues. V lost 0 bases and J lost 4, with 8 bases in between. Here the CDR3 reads CASSQELAPDTQYF. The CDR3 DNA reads TGTGCCAGCAGCCAAGAATTAGCCCCAGATACGCAGTATTTT.

Here the CDR3 DNA reads TGTGCCAGTAGTATTACAGATCAGCCCCAGCATTTT. This codes for CASSITDQPQHF. J is TRBJ1-5 and V is TRBV19; D is undetermined. The ends were cut back, 3 bases at V and 5 bases at J, with 5 bases in the middle. From germline, CDR1 is LNHDA and CDR2 SQIVND (reference sequence). The CDR3 has 12 residues. The full variable domain, completed using reference TRBV19 and TRBJ1-5, is DGGITQSPKYLFRKEGQNVTLSCEQNLNHDAMYWYRQDPGQGLRLIYYSQIVNDFQKGDIAEGYSVSREKKESFPLTVTSAQKNPTAFYLCASSITDQPQHFGDGTRLSIL.